This T cell receptor beta chain was observed in a study of T cell responses to AZD1222 COVID-19 vaccine. The V gene lost 7 bases and the J gene lost 0 bases, with 19 bases spanning the gap. CDR1 and CDR2 (germline): PRHDT, FYEKMQ (reference sequence). The CDR3 has 17 residues. This table comes from immunoSEQ multiplex PCR, and its TCRdb copy is limited to in-frame clones, with some not included. The table includes about 99,000 clones, approximately 94% detected once. Sample: peripheral blood, taken on day 0 of AZD1222 vaccination. This receptor was obtained from an adult in good health. The chain links TRBV13 to TRBJ1-3; the D gene is possibly TRBD1 (6 bases). DNA of the CDR3: TGTGCCAGCACACAAAGACAGGAGATTCGCTCTGGAAACACCATATATTTT. The encoded protein is CASTQRQEIRSGNTIYF.